Following are 16 T cell receptor beta chains from one sample sequenced in a study of post-analysis software for immune sequencing data. cDNA libraries of TCR beta carried unique molecular identifiers. TCRdb ran MiXCR on the PCR reads and lists one entry per CDR3 protein. The sample shows 400,000 to 500,000 distinct CDR3 sequences, 30% to 45% of them seen only once. The study, taken as a whole, reports: TRBV5-6, TRBV5-1 and TRBV20-1 were among 4 or 5 TRBV segments more frequent in patients than controls.

Antigen specificity for these receptors is unknown. Source material: blood. All receptors come from a girl aged 2 to 10 with multiple sclerosis.

The V and J genes are TRBV7-2 and TRBJ2-1; 7 bases line up with TRBD2. This CDR3 is 14 amino acids long. CDR1 and CDR2 from the germline V gene are SGHTA and FQGNSA. V was pared by 9 bases and J by 1 base, with 6 bases of the junction left unmatched. Here the CDR3 reads CASEAGRSYNEQFF. The CDR3 region has the DNA TGTGCCAGTGAAGCGGGGAGGTCCTACAATGAGCAGTTCTTC.

This clonotype came up a few times. The rearrangement links TRBV6-5 to TRBJ2-5; 11 positions agree with TRBD1. V trimming: 5 bases; J trimming: 11 bases; junction bases outside the gene matches: 13. The CDR3 runs 15 residues. In germline, CDR1 is MNHEY, CDR2 SVGAGI. As DNA, the CDR3 is TGTGCCAGCAGTCCTACGGGACAGGGGGTGAAGGAGCAGTACTTC. Protein product: CASSPTGQGVKEQYF.

The chain employs TRBV4-1 and TRBJ1-4, with D maybe TRBD1 (6 bases). The CDR3 covers 12 residues. Trimming took 4 bases from V and 12 from J, leaving 12 bases between them. Germline V CDR1 and CDR2: MGHRA, YSYEKL. This chain's CDR3 is CASSLRGGELFF. The CDR3 coding sequence is TGCGCCAGCAGCCTTAGGGGGGGCGAACTGTTTTTT.

The chain combines TRBV29-1 with TRBJ2-7; the D gene is possibly TRBD2 (6 bases). V was trimmed by 7 bases and J by 5 bases, leaving 24 bases between them. CDR3 size: 15 residues. Germline V gene lookup returns CDR1 SQVTM and CDR2 ANQGSEA. Here the CDR3 DNA reads TGCAGCGCAGCCCGTAGGAGGGGTTGGTATGACGAGCAGTACTTC. Protein sequence: CSAARRRGWYDEQYF.

Worth noting for this clonotype: At one end the junction does not follow the germline gene, possibly because of a read error. This chain connects TRBV12-3 or TRBV12-4 to TRBJ1-2; D gene uncertain. The CDR3 has 14 residues. CDR3: CAGSLPPAGYDYTF. DNA of the CDR3: TGTGCCGGCAGTTTACCCCCGGCGGGCTATGACTACACCTTC.

This clonotype has more than one count but fewer than ten. J is TRBJ1-1 and V is TRBV7-9; the match to TRBD1 covers 7 bases. Trimming took 0 bases from V and 11 from J; bases not matched to a gene: 3. The length of the CDR3 is 12 residues. Germline V lookup: CDR1 SEHNR, CDR2 FQNEAQ (reference sequence). CDR3 nucleotides: TGTGCCAGCAGCTTAGCTGACAGGGTTGCTTTCTTT. Amino acid sequence: CASSLADRVAFF.

This clonotype was counted only a few times. This rearrangement joins TRBV7-2 to TRBJ1-2; unclear D gene. CDR3 length: 15 residues. Germline V gene data show CDR1 as SGHTA and CDR2 as FQGNSA. Trimming shortened V by 4 bases and J by 3 bases, and 15 bases separated the two germline ends. CDR3 amino acids: CASSYLNTEYYGYTF. The DNA of the CDR3 is TGTGCCAGCAGCTATCTCAATACAGAGTACTATGGCTACACCTTC.

The rearrangement links TRBV20-1 to TRBJ2-7; 9 bases match TRBD2. CDR1 and CDR2 (germline): DFQATT, SNEGSKA (reference sequence). V lost 6 bases and J lost 5; bases outside the gene matches: 14. The CDR3 is 15 amino acids. CDR3 region: CSASTGTSHTNEQYF. The CDR3 DNA is TGCAGTGCGAGTACCGGGACTAGCCACACCAACGAGCAGTACTTC.

The V and J genes are TRBV7-9 and TRBJ1-4, with D tentatively TRBD1 (6 bases). The ends were cut back, 0 bases at V and 7 bases at J, with 15 bases in the middle. The CDR3 is 16 amino acids. Per the germline V gene, CDR1 is SEHNR and CDR2 is FQNEAQ (reference sequence). The CDR3 DNA sequence: TGTGCCAGCAGCTTAGCACCCAGGGGCCTCCGTGAAAAACTGTTTTTT. This gives the protein CASSLAPRGLREKLFF.

This clonotype was seen only a few times. The genes are TRBV9 and TRBJ2-7; D is unresolved. This CDR3 is 15 amino acids long. V shed 0 bases and J shed 3 bases, with 13 bases lying between them. The V gene's germline CDR1 is SGDLS and CDR2 YYNGEE. The CDR3 region has the DNA TGTGCCAGCAGCGTAGCGTTAGGTCAGCTCTACGAGCAGTACTTC. Translating it yields CASSVALGQLYEQYF.

This clonotype was detected many times. V usage is TRBV20-1 and J usage is TRBJ2-1, with 7 bases identical to TRBD1. The V segment lost 5 bases and the J segment 7 bases; nucleotides outside the gene matches: 14. The germline CDR1 and CDR2 sequences are DFQATT and SNEGSKA (reference sequence). This CDR3 has 15 amino acids. The CDR3 protein is CSADHHQDRRNEQFF. The CDR3 DNA follows: TGCAGTGCTGACCATCACCAGGACAGGAGGAATGAGCAGTTCTTC.

This clonotype came up a few times. This sequence joins TRBV20-1 and TRBJ2-7; D is undetermined. Trimming removed 0 bases from V and 4 bases from J, with 10 bases in between. Germline V gives CDR1 DFQATT, CDR2 SNEGSKA (reference sequence). This CDR3 spans 13 amino acids. The CDR3 spells CSARDPEPYEQYF. CDR3 DNA sequence: TGCAGTGCTAGAGATCCCGAACCTTACGAGCAGTACTTC.

As DNA, the CDR3 is TGTGCCAGCAGCTTAGGGGGGACAGGGGGGAATGAAAAACTGTTTTTT. Amino acid sequence: CASSLGGTGGNEKLFF. The chain uses TRBV11-2 and TRBJ1-4; 11 positions match TRBD1. The V gene's germline CDR1 is SGHAT and CDR2 FQNNGV. The CDR3 length is 16 residues. With V trimmed by 1 base and J by 5 bases, 3 bases remained unmatched.

The V gene is TRBV4-1, the J gene TRBJ2-3; D remains ambiguous. The V gene lost 1 base and the J gene lost 6 bases, with 14 bases spanning the gap. Per germline, CDR1 MGHRA and CDR2 YSYEKL. This CDR3 comprises 15 residues. CDR3 amino acids: CASSQARTADDTQYF. The DNA of the CDR3 is TGCGCCAGCAGCCAAGCAAGGACGGCGGATGATACGCAGTATTTT.

The chain couples TRBV7-2 to TRBJ2-1, with 14 positions matching TRBD2. The CDR3 sequence is 16 residues long. From germline, CDR1 is SGHTA and CDR2 FQGNSA. V shed 3 bases and J 6 bases; nucleotides not matched to a gene: 4. The CDR3 coding sequence is TGTGCCAGCAGCTTCACCGGGACTAGCGGGAGCAATGAGCAGTTCTTC. Translation gives CASSFTGTSGSNEQFF.

The V gene is TRBV20-1, the J gene TRBJ1-5, with 7 bases fitting TRBD1. This CDR3 contains 16 residues. Germline V gene data show CDR1 as DFQATT and CDR2 as SNEGSKA (reference sequence). Germline trimming cut 0 bases from V and 1 base from J; bases unmatched to any gene: 6. The chain's CDR3 is CSARDPGQLSNQPQHF. CDR3 DNA: TGCAGTGCTAGAGACCCGGGACAGCTAAGCAATCAGCCCCAGCATTTT.